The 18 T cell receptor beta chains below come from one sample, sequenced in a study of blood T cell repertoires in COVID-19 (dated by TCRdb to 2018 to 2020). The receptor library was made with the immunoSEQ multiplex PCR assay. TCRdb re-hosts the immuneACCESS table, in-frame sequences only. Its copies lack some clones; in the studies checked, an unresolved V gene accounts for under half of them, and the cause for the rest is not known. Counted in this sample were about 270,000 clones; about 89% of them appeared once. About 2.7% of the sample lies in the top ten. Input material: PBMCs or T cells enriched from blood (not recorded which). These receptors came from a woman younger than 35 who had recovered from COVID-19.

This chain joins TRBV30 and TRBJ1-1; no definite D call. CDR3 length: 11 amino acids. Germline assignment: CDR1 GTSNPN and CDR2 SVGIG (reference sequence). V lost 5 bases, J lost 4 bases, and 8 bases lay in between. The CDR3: CAWWRVTEAFF. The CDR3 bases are TGTGCCTGGTGGAGAGTCACTGAAGCTTTCTTT.

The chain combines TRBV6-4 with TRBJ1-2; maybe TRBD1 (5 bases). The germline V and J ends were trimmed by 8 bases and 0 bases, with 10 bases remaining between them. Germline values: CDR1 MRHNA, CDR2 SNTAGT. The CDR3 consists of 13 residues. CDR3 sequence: CASGGVTNYGYTF. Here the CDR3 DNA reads TGTGCCAGCGGGGGGGTTACTAACTATGGCTACACCTTC.

The CDR3 nucleotides are TGTGCCAGCAGCCCCCAGGGGGGTCGCGAGACCCAGTACTTC. Its translation is CASSPQGGRETQYF. The rearrangement links TRBV9 to TRBJ2-5, with D tentatively TRBD1 (7 bases). Trimming removed 4 bases at V and 5 bases at J, with 15 bases between. The CDR3 is 14 residues long. From germline, CDR1 is SGDLS and CDR2 YYNGEE. The complete variable domain, with remaining parts taken from reference TRBV9 and TRBJ2-5, reads DSGVTQTPKHLITATGQRVTLRCSPRSGDLSVYWYQQSLDQGLQFLIQYYNGEERAKGNILERFSAQQFPDLHSELNLSSLELGDSALYFCASSPQGGRETQYFGPGTRLLVL.

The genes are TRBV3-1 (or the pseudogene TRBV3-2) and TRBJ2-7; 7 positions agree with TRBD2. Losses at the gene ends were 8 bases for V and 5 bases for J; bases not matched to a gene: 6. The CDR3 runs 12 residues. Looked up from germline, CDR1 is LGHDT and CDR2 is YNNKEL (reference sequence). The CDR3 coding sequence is TGTGCCAGCGGGGGGGTTTTGAACGAGCAGTACTTC. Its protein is CASGGVLNEQYF.

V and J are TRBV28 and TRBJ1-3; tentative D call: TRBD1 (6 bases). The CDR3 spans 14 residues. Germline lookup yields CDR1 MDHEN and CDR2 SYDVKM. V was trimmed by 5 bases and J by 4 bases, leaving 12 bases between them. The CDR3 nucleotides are TGTGCCAGCAGTCAAGGGGGAACGGGAAACACCATATATTTT. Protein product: CASSQGGTGNTIYF.

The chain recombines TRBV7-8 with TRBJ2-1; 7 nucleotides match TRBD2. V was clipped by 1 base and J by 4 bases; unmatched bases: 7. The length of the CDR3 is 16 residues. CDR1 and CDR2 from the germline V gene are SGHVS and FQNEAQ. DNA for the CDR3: TGTGCCAGCAGCTTAGAGTGGGGGGGGACTTACAATGAGCAGTTCTTC. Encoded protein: CASSLEWGGTYNEQFF.

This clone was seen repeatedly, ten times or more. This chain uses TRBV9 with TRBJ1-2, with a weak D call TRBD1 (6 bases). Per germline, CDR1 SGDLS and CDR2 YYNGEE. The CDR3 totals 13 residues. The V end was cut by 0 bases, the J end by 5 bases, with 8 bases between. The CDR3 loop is CASSVAQGYGYTF. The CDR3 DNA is TGTGCCAGCAGCGTAGCTCAGGGGTATGGCTACACCTTC. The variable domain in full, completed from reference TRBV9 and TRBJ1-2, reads DSGVTQTPKHLITATGQRVTLRCSPRSGDLSVYWYQQSLDQGLQFLIQYYNGEERAKGNILERFSAQQFPDLHSELNLSSLELGDSALYFCASSVAQGYGYTFGSGTRLTVV.

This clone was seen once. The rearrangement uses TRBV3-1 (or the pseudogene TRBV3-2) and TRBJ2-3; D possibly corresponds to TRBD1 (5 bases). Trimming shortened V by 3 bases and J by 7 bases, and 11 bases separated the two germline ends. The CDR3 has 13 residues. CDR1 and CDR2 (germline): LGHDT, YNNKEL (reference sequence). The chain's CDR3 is CASSQADRYTQYF. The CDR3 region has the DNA TGTGCCAGCAGCCAGGCCGACAGATATACGCAGTATTTT.

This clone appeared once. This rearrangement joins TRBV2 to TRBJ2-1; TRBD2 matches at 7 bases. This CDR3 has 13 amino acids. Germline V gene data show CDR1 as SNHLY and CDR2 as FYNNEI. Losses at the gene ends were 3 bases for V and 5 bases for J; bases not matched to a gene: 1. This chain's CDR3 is CASSDGTNNEQFF. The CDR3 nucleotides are TGTGCCAGCAGTGATGGGACTAACAATGAGCAGTTCTTC.

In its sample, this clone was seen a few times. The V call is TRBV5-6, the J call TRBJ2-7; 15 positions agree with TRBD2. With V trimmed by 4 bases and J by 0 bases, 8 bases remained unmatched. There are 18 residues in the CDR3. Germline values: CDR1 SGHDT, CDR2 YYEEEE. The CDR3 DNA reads TGTGCCAGCAGCCGGACTAGCGGGGGGGCCGGCGGCTCCTACGAGCAGTACTTC. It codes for CASSRTSGGAGGSYEQYF.

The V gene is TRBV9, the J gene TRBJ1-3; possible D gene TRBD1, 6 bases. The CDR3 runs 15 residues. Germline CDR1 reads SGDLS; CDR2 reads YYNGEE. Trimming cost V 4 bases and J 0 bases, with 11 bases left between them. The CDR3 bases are TGTGCCAGCAGCCTCTGGGACAACTCTGGAAACACCATATATTTT. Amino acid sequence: CASSLWDNSGNTIYF.

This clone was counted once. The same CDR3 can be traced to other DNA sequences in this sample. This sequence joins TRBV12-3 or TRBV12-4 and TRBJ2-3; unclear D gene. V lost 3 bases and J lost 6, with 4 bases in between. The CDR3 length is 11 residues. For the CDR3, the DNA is TGTGCCAGCAGTTTCGGGGATACGCAGTATTTT. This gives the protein CASSFGDTQYF.

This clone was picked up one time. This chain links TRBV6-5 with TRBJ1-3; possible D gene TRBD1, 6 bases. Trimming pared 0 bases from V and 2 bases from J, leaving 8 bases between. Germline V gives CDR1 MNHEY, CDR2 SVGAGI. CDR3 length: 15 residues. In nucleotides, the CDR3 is TGTGCCAGCAGTTACTCACAGGGAACTGGAAACACCATATATTTT. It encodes CASSYSQGTGNTIYF.

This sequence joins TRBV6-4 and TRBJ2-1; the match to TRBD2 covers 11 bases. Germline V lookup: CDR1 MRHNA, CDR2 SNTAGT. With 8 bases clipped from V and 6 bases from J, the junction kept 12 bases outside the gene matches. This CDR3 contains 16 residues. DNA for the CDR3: TGTGCCAGCGCCCCGCTAGCGGGGGGCTTTGGCAATGAGCAGTTCTTC. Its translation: CASAPLAGGFGNEQFF.

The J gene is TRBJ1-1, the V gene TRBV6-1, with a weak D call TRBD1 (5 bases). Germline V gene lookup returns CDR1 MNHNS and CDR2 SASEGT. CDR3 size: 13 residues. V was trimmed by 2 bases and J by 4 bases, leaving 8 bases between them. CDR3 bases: TGTGCCAGCAGTGAACCCGGGGGCACTGAAGCTTTCTTT. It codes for CASSEPGGTEAFF.

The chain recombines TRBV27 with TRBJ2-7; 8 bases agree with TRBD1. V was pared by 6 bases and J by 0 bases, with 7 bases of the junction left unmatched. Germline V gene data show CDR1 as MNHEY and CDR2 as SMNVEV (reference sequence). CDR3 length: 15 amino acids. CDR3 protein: CASSLWGQASYEQYF. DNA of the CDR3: TGTGCCAGCAGCCTTTGGGGACAGGCCTCCTACGAGCAGTACTTC.

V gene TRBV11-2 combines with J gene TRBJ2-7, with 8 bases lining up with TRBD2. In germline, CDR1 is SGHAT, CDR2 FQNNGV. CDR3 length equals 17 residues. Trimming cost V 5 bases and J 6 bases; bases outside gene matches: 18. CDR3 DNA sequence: TGTGCCAGCAGCCTCGGGGCCGGGGGGGTGTGGATTGGCGAGCAGTACTTC. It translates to CASSLGAGGVWIGEQYF.

The CDR3 protein is CASRKDLGTGNEAFF. In DNA, the CDR3 is TGTGCCAGCAGGAAAGACCTCGGGACAGGCAATGAAGCTTTCTTT. The rearrangement uses TRBV6-5 and TRBJ1-1, with 8 bases identical to TRBD1. J gave up 7 bases and V 6 bases, and 13 bases lay outside the gene matches. CDR1 and CDR2 (germline): MNHEY, SVGAGI. CDR3 size: 15 residues.